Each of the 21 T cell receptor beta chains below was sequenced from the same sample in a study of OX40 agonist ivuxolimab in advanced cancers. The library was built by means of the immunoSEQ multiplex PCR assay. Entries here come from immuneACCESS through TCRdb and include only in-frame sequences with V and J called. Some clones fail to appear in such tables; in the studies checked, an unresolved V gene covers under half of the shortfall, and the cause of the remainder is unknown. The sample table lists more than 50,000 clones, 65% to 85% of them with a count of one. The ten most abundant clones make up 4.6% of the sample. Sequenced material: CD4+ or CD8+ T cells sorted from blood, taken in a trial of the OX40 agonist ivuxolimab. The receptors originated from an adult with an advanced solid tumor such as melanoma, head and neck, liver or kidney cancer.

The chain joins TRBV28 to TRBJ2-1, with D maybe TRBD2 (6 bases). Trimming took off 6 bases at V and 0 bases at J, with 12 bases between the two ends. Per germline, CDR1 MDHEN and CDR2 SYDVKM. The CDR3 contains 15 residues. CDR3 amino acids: CASRGGESSYNEQFF. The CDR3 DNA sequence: TGTGCCAGCAGGGGAGGAGAGAGCTCCTACAATGAGCAGTTCTTC.

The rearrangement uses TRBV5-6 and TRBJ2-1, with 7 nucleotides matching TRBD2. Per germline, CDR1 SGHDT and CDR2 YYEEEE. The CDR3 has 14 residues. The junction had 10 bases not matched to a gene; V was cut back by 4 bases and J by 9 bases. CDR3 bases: TGTGCCAGCAGCGCGGGGGTCAGAGTAGGTGAGCAGTTCTTC. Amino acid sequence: CASSAGVRVGEQFF.

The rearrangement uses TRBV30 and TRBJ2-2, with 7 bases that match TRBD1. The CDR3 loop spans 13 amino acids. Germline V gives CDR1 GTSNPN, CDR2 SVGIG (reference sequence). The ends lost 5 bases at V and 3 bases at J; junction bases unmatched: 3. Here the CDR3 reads CAWGTVDTGELFF. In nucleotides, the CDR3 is TGTGCCTGGGGGACAGTGGACACCGGGGAGCTGTTTTTT.

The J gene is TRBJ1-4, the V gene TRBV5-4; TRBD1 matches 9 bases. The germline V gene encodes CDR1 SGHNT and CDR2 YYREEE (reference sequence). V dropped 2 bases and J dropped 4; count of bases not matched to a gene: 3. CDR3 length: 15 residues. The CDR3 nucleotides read TGTGCCAGCAGCTTAAAGACAGGGGGTAATGAAAAACTGTTTTTT. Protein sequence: CASSLKTGGNEKLFF.

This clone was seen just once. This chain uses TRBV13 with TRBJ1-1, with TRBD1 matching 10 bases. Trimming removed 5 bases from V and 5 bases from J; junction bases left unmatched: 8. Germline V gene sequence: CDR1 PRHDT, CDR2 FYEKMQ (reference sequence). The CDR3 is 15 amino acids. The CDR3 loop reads CASSPRQGAGTEAFF. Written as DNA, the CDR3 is TGTGCCAGCAGCCCGCGACAGGGGGCGGGAACTGAAGCTTTCTTT.

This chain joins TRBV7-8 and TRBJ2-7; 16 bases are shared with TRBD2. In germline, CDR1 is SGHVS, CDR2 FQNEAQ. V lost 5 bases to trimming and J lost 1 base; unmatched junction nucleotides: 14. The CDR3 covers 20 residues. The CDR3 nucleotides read TGTGCCAGCAGCCCGTTGGGACTAGCGGGGGGGCCCACGGGATCCTACGAGCAGTACTTC. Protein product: CASSPLGLAGGPTGSYEQYF.

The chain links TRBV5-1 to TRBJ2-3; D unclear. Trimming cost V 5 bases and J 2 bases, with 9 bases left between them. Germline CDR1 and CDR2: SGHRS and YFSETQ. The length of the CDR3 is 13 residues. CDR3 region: CASSAVVTDTQYF. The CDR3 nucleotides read TGCGCCAGCAGTGCGGTAGTCACAGATACGCAGTATTTT.

CDR3 nucleotides: TGTGCCAGCAGTTTAATCGACAGGACCAGCTCCTACGAGCAGTACTTC. Translated: CASSLIDRTSSYEQYF. The rearrangement links TRBV28 to TRBJ2-7, with D possibly matching TRBD1 (6 bases). Germline lookup yields CDR1 MDHEN and CDR2 SYDVKM. With 2 bases removed from V and 0 bases from J, the gap between germline ends came to 14 bases. The CDR3 runs 16 residues.

The DNA of the CDR3 is TGTGCCAGCAGCGTATGGCCGGGACAGGGGTCGCCTAATTCACCCCTCCACTTT. Translated: CASSVWPGQGSPNSPLHF. The V gene is TRBV9, the J gene TRBJ1-6; the match to TRBD1 covers 10 bases. CDR1 and CDR2 from the germline V gene are SGDLS and YYNGEE. The CDR3 length is 18 residues. J gave up 6 bases and V 1 base, and 10 bases lay outside the gene matches. The whole variable domain, remainder taken from reference TRBV9 and TRBJ1-6, is DSGVTQTPKHLITATGQRVTLRCSPRSGDLSVYWYQQSLDQGLQFLIQYYNGEERAKGNILERFSAQQFPDLHSELNLSSLELGDSALYFCASSVWPGQGSPNSPLHFGNGTRLTVT.

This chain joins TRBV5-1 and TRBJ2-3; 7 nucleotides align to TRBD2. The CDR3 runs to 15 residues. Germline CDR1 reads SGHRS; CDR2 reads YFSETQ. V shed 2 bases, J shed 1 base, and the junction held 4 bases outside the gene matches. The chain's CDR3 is CASSFGLAGTDTQYF. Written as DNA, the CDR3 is TGCGCCAGCAGCTTCGGCCTAGCGGGCACAGATACGCAGTATTTT. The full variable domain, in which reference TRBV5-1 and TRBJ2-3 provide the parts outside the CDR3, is KAGVTQTPRYLIKTRGQQVTLSCSPISGHRSVSWYQQTPGQGLQFLFEYFSETQRNKGNFPGRFSGRQFSNSRSEMNVSTLELGDSALYLCASSFGLAGTDTQYFGPGTRLTVL.

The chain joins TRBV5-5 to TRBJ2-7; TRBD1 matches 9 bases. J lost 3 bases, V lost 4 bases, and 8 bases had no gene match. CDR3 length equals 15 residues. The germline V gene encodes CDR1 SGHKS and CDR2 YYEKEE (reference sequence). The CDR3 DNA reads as TGTGCCAGCAGCCCCGGGACAGGGACACTCTACGAGCAGTACTTC. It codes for CASSPGTGTLYEQYF.

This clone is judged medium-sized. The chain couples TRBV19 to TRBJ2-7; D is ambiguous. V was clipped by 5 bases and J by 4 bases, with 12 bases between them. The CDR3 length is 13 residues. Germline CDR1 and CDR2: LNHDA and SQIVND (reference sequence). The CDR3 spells CASSPRQGYEQYF. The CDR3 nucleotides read TGTGCCAGTAGTCCGAGACAAGGGTACGAGCAGTACTTC. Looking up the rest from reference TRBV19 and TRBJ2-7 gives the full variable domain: DGGITQSPKYLFRKEGQNVTLSCEQNLNHDAMYWYRQDPGQGLRLIYYSQIVNDFQKGDIAEGYSVSREKKESFPLTVTSAQKNPTAFYLCASSPRQGYEQYFGPGTRLTVT.

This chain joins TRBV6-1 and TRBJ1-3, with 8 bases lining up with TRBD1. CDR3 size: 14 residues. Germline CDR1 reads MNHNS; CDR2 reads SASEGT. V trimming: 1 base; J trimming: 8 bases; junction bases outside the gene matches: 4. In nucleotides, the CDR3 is TGTGCCAGCAGTGAAGGGCAGGGGGCCTACACCATATATTTT. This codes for CASSEGQGAYTIYF.

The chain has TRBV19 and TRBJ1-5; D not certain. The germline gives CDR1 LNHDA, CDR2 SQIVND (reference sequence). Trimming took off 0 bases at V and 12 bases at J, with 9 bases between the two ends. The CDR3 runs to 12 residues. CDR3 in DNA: TGTGCCAGTAGTATAGATGGTGAGCTCCAGCATTTT. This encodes CASSIDGELQHF.

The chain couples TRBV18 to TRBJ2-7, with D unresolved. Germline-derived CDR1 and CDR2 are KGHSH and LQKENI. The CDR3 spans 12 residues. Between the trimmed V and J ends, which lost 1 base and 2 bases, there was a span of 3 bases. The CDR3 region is CASSPRTYEQYF. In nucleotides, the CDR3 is TGTGCCAGCTCACCACGAACCTACGAGCAGTACTTC.

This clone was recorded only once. CDR3 DNA: TGCAGCGTTGCGGGGGGACGAAGCACAGATACGCAGTATTTT. The encoded protein is CSVAGGRSTDTQYF. This chain connects TRBV29-1 to TRBJ2-3; 7 bases fit TRBD2. This CDR3 is 14 amino acids long. Germline values: CDR1 SQVTM, CDR2 ANQGSEA. The V segment lost 4 bases and the J segment 0 bases; nucleotides outside the gene matches: 4.

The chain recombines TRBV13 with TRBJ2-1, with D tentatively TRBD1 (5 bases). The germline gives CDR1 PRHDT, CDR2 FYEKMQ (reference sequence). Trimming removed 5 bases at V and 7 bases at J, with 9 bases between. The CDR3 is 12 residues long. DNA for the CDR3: TGTGCCAGCAGCGACCAGGGAAATGAGCAGTTCTTC. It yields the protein CASSDQGNEQFF.

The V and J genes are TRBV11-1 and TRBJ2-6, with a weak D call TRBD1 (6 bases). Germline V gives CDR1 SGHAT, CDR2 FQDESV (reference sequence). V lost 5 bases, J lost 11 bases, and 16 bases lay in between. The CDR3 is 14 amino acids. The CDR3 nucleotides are TGTGCCAGCAGCCCAAACAGGGTGGTGGACGTCCTGACTTTC. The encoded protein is CASSPNRVVDVLTF.

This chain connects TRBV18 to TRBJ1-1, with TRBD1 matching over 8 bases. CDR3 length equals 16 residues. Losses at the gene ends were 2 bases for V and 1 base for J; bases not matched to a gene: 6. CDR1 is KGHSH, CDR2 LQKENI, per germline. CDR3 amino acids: CASSPSGGGGNTEAFF. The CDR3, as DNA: TGTGCCAGCTCACCATCAGGGGGCGGGGGGAACACTGAAGCTTTCTTT.

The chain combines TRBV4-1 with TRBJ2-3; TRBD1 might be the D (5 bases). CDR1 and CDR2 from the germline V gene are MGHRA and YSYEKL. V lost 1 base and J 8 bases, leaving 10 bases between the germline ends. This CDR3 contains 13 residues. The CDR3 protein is CASSQVGLGTQYF. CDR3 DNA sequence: TGCGCCAGCAGCCAAGTGGGGCTGGGTACGCAGTATTTT.

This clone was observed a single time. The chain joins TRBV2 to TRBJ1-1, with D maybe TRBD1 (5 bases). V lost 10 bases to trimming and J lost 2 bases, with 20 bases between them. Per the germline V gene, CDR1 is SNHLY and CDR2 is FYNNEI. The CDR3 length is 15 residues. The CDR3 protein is CATGSDRRGNTEAFF. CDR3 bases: TGTGCCACCGGTTCAGACCGGAGGGGAAACACTGAAGCTTTCTTT.